This T cell receptor beta chain was sequenced during a study of CD8 T cells in Susac syndrome. With random hexamers, reverse transcription was performed on about 0.5 to 1 ug of RNA. Amplification of the TCR beta CDR3 was carried out by immunoSEQ multiplex PCR, which spanned a total of 54 Vbeta and 13 Jbeta segments. TCRdb reprocessed the immunoSEQ multiplex PCR reads via MiXCR and lists one record per CDR3 protein. The table lists about 280,000 distinct CDR3 sequences, approximately 84% of them singletons. There are 16 residues in the CDR3. Germline lookup yields CDR1 SEHNR and CDR2 FQNEAQ (reference sequence). V gave up 2 bases and J gave up 7 bases; unmatched junction bases: 13. TCR beta sequencing was performed on blood CD8+ and CD4+ T cells. Negative isolation was applied to CD8+ and CD4+ T cells, and FACS enrichment was applied to TEMRA cells.

The gene calls are TRBV7-9 and TRBJ2-7; the match to TRBD2 covers 8 bases. The sequence was collected from a human donor with multiple sclerosis. Sequencing input: CD8+ T cells from PBMCs. This CDR3 is CASSLKGSGRAEEQYF. The DNA of the CDR3 is TGTGCCAGCAGCTTAAAAGGATCCGGGAGGGCCGAAGAGCAGTACTTC.